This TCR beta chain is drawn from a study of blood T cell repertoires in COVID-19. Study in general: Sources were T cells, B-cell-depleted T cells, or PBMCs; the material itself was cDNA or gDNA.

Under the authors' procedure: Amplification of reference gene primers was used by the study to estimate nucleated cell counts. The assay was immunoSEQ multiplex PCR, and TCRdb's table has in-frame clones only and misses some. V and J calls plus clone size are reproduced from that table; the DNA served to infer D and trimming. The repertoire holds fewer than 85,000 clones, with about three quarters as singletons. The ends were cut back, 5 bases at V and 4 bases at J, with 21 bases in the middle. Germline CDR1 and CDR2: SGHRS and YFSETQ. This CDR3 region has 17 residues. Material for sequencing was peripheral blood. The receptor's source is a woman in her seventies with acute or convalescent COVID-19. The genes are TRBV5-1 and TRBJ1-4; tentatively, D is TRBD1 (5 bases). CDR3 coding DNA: TGCGCCAGCAGACAAAGGGGTATCGTTTGGGGTAATGAAAAACTGTTTTTT. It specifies CASRQRGIVWGNEKLFF.